Listed below are T cell receptor beta chains from one sample, sequenced in a study of long-term antiretroviral therapy in people with HIV. The protocol was immunoSEQ multiplex PCR, while the TCRdb copy is restricted to in-frame clones and leaves out a portion. Among 40,000 to 50,000 clones listed, 94% were seen once. The sample consisted of unsorted PBMCs, taken almost 9.5 years after starting antiretroviral therapy. The origin of the receptors is a young man with HIV. The conserved cysteine and the conserved F or W are not part of the CDR3 here.

j_call	v_call	cdr3_aa
TRBJ1-6	TRBV28	ASSFARGNSPLH
TRBJ1-6	TRBV6-5	ASSISSYNSPLH
TRBJ2-5	TRBV5-1	ASGGETQY
TRBJ1-1	TRBV6-5	ASSPLTRGLAF
TRBJ2-6	TRBV6-1	ASSAYGRFSGANVLT
TRBJ1-2	TRBV28	ASGGQLGYGYT
TRBJ2-7	TRBV6-1	ASSEAWGFYEQY
TRBJ2-2	TRBV15	ATSSRGGHFGELF
TRBJ2-5	TRBV12-5	ASGLPAEEGETQY
TRBJ1-1	TRBV7-2	ASSLTKGFSTLGTEAF